Listed here are 8 T cell receptor beta chains from one sample, sequenced in a study. TCRdb processed the RT-PCR reads anew with MiXCR; each CDR3 protein has one entry. The profile shows more than 600,000 distinct CDR3 sequences, more than 13% of them singletons. The sequencing input was memory CD4+ T cells from blood. The receptors were gathered from a female donor in good health, serving as a healthy control.

The chain has TRBV20-1 and TRBJ2-7; D remains unclear. Germline assignment: CDR1 DFQATT and CDR2 SNEGSKA (reference sequence). This CDR3 region has 13 residues. Trimming left V 5 bases short and J 2 bases short, with 13 bases between. The CDR3 reads CSAPDKAPYEQYF. The CDR3 coding sequence is TGCAGTGCTCCCGACAAGGCCCCCTACGAGCAGTACTTC.

This clonotype has only a few counts. V and J are TRBV27 and TRBJ1-3; 12 positions match TRBD1. The trim removed 2 bases at V and 4 bases at J, leaving 6 bases unmatched. This CDR3 contains 17 residues. Germline V lookup: CDR1 MNHEY, CDR2 SMNVEV (reference sequence). This CDR3 reads CASSLRGTGGSGNTIYF. CDR3 bases: TGTGCCAGCAGTTTAAGGGGGACAGGGGGCTCGGGAAACACCATATATTTT.

This clonotype was counted a few times. The V call is TRBV5-1, the J call TRBJ2-1; 9 bases are shared with TRBD1. Germline CDR1 reads SGHRS; CDR2 reads YFSETQ. CDR3 length: 17 residues. The ends lost 0 bases at V and 7 bases at J; junction bases unmatched: 11. CDR3 region: CASSLVPPTGGTNEQFF. CDR3 DNA: TGCGCCAGCAGCTTGGTTCCCCCGACAGGGGGGACAAATGAGCAGTTCTTC.

This clonotype was detected only a few times. The chain is built from TRBV19 and TRBJ1-1, with a weak D call TRBD1 (6 bases). The CDR3 consists of 14 residues. Germline V gene lookup returns CDR1 LNHDA and CDR2 SQIVND (reference sequence). V was shortened by 5 bases and J by 1 base, with 11 bases between the two germline ends. Written as DNA, the CDR3 is TGTGCCAGTAGTGTCGAGACAGGGAACACTGAAGCTTTCTTT. Translated: CASSVETGNTEAFF.

V and J are TRBV7-2 and TRBJ2-2; TRBD2 matches at 12 bases. CDR1 and CDR2 from the germline V gene are SGHTA and FQGNSA. CDR3 length: 16 residues. V was clipped by 0 bases and J by 6 bases; unmatched bases: 2. Written as DNA, the CDR3 is TGTGCCAGCAGCTTAGCGCGACTAGCGGGAGCCGGGGAGCTGTTTTTT. It encodes CASSLARLAGAGELFF.

This chain connects TRBV5-8 to TRBJ2-1, with 9 bases identical to TRBD1. The CDR3 runs 15 residues. The V gene end was trimmed by 2 bases and the J gene end by 7 bases; junction bases not matched to a gene: 7. Per germline, CDR1 SGHTS and CDR2 YDEGEE. This chain's CDR3 is CASSFGTGNVNEQFF. The CDR3 DNA reads as TGTGCCAGCAGCTTCGGGACAGGGAATGTAAATGAGCAGTTCTTC.

V usage is TRBV20-1 and J usage is TRBJ2-1; no clear D. With 2 bases removed from V and 10 bases from J, the gap between germline ends came to 9 bases. This CDR3 comprises 11 residues. Germline V gene sequence: CDR1 DFQATT, CDR2 SNEGSKA (reference sequence). The DNA for the CDR3 is TGCAGTGCTAGACCCCACCTGGAGCAGTTCTTC. Its translation: CSARPHLEQFF.

This clonotype was observed at least ten times. The rearrangement joins TRBV5-5 to TRBJ1-5; TRBD1 might be the D (5 bases). Germline assignment: CDR1 SGHKS and CDR2 YYEKEE (reference sequence). This CDR3 is 16 amino acids long. V was trimmed by 0 bases and J by 3 bases, leaving 13 bases between them. DNA for the CDR3: TGTGCCAGCAGCTTGGGGGGGATGGGCGACAATCAGCCCCAGCATTTT. Translation gives CASSLGGMGDNQPQHF.